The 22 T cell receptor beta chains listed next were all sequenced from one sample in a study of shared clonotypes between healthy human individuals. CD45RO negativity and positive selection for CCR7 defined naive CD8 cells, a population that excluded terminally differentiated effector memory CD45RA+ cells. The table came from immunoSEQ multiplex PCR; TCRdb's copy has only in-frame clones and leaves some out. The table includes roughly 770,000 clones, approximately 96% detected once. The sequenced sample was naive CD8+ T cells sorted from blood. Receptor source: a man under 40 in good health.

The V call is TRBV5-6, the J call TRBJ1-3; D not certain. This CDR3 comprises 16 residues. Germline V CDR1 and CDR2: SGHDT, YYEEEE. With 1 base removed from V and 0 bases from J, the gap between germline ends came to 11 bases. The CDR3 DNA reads TGTGCCAGCAGCTTGTTACCCACGGCCTCTGGAAACACCATATATTTT. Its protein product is CASSLLPTASGNTIYF.

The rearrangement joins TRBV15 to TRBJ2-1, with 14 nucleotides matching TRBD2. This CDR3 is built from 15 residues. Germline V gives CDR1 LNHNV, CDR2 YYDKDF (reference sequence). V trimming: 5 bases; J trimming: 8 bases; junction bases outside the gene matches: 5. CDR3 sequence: CATSGTSGRIDEQFF. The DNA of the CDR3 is TGTGCCACCAGCGGGACTAGCGGGAGAATAGATGAGCAGTTCTTC.

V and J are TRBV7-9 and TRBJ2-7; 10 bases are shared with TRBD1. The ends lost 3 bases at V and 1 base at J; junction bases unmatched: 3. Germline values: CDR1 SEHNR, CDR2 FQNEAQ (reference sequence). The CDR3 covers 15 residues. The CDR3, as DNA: TGTGCCAGCAGCTTCCCGGGACAGGGGTCCTACGAGCAGTACTTC. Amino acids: CASSFPGQGSYEQYF.

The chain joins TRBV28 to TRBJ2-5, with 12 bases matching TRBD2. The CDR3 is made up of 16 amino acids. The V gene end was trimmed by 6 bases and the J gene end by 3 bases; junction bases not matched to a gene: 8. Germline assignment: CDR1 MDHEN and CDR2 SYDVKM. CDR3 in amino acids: CASRQWTSGTEETQYF. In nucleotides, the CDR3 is TGTGCCAGCAGACAATGGACTAGCGGGACCGAAGAGACCCAGTACTTC.

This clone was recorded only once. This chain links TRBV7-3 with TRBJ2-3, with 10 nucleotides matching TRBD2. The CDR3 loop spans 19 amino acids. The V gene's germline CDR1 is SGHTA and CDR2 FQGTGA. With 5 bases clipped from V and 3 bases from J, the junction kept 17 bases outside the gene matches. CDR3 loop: CASSLRGRLAGEGTDTQYF. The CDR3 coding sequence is TGTGCCAGCAGCCTCCGGGGCCGGCTAGCGGGAGAAGGTACAGATACGCAGTATTTT.

The CDR3 protein is CASSLPTGELFF. In DNA form, the CDR3 reads TGTGCCAGCAGCTTACCAACCGGGGAGCTGTTTTTT. The chain employs TRBV5-4 and TRBJ2-2; no firm D call. The CDR3 has 12 residues. Germline V gene data show CDR1 as SGHNT and CDR2 as YYREEE (reference sequence). V was cut by 2 bases and J by 5 bases, with 4 bases left in between. The full variable domain, completed using reference TRBV5-4 and TRBJ2-2, is ETGVTQSPTHLIKTRGQQVTLRCSSQSGHNTVSWYQQALGQGPQFIFQYYREEENGRGNFPPRFSGLQFPNYSSELNVNALELDDSALYLCASSLPTGELFFGEGSRLTVL.

Here the CDR3 reads CASSLDGRASGEQYF. CDR3 nucleotides: TGTGCCAGCAGTTTAGATGGGAGGGCCTCAGGCGAGCAGTACTTC. The rearrangement uses TRBV27 and TRBJ2-7; 7 bases match TRBD2. Looked up from germline, CDR1 is MNHEY and CDR2 is SMNVEV (reference sequence). The junction had 10 bases not matched to a gene; V was cut back by 2 bases and J by 6 bases. The CDR3 is 15 amino acids.

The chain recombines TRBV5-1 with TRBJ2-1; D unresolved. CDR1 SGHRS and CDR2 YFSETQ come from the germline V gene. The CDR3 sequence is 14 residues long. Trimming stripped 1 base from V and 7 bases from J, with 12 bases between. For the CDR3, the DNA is TGCGCCAGCAGCTTGTCGGCCATGGGGAATGAGCAGTTCTTC. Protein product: CASSLSAMGNEQFF.

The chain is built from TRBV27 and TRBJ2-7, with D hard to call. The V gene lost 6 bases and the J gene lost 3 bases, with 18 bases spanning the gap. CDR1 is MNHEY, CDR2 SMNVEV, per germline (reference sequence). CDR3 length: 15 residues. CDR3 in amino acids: CASSLDSAPYYEQYF. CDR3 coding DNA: TGTGCCAGCAGCCTAGACTCGGCTCCTTACTACGAGCAGTACTTC.

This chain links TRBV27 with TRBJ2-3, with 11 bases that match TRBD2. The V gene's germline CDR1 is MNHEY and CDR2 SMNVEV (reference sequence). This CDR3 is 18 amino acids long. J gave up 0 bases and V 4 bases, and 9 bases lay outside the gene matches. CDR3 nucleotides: TGTGCCAGCAGTTGGGGGACTAGCGGAGCTCCTAGCACAGATACGCAGTATTTT. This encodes CASSWGTSGAPSTDTQYF.

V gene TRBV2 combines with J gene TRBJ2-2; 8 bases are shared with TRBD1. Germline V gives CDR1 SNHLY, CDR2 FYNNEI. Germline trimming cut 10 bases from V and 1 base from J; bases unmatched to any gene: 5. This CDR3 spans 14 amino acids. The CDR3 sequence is CAIEGTGNTGELFF. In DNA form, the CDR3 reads TGTGCCATCGAGGGGACAGGGAACACCGGGGAGCTGTTTTTT. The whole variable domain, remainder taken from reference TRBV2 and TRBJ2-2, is EPEVTQTPSHQVTQMGQEVILRCVPISNHLYFYWYRQILGQKVEFLVSFYNNEISEKSEIFDDQFSVERPDGSNFTLKIRSTKLEDSAMYFCAIEGTGNTGELFFGEGSRLTVL.

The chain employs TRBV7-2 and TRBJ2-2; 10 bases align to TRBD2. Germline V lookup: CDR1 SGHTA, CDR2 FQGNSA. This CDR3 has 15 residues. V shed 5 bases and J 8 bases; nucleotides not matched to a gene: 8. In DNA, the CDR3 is TGTGCCAGCAGCCCGGGACTAGCGAGGTCAGGGGAGCTGTTTTTT. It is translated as CASSPGLARSGELFF.

CDR3 loop: CASSSDGVEWYF. In nucleotides, the CDR3 is TGTGCCAGCAGCTCCGACGGCGTTGAGTGGTACTTC. The J gene is TRBJ2-7, the V gene TRBV5-4; D not resolved. V was pared by 3 bases and J by 12 bases, with 16 bases between. Germline values: CDR1 SGHNT, CDR2 YYREEE (reference sequence). The CDR3 has 12 amino acids.

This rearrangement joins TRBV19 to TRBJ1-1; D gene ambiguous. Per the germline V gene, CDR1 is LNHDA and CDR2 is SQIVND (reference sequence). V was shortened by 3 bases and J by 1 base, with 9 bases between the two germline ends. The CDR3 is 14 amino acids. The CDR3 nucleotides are TGTGCCAGTAGTATCTGGGAGGGGAACACTGAAGCTTTCTTT. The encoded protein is CASSIWEGNTEAFF. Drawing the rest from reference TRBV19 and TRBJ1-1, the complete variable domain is DGGITQSPKYLFRKEGQNVTLSCEQNLNHDAMYWYRQDPGQGLRLIYYSQIVNDFQKGDIAEGYSVSREKKESFPLTVTSAQKNPTAFYLCASSIWEGNTEAFFGQGTRLTVV.

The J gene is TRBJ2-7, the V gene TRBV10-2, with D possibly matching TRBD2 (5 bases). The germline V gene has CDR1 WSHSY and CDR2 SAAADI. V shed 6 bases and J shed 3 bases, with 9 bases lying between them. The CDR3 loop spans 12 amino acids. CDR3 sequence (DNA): TGCGCCAGCAGCTACGGGGACTACGAGCAGTACTTC. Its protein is CASSYGDYEQYF.

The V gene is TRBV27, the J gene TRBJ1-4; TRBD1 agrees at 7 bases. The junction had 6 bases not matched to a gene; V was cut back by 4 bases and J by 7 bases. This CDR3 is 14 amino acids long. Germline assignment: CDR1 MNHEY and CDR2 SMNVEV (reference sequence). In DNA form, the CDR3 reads TGTGCCAGCAGTTCTAGACAGGGCCCTGAAAAACTGTTTTTT. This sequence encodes CASSSRQGPEKLFF.

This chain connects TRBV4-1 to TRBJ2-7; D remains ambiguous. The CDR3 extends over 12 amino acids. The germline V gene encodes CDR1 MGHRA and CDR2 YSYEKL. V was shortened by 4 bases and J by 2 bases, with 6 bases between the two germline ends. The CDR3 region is CASSPNAYEQYF. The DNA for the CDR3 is TGCGCCAGCAGCCCTAACGCCTACGAGCAGTACTTC.

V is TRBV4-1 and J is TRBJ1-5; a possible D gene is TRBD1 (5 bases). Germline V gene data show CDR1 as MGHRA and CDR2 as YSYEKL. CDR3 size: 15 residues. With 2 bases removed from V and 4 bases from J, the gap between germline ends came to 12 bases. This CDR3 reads CASSQSSRDNQPQHF. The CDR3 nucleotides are TGCGCCAGCAGCCAATCGAGCAGGGATAATCAGCCCCAGCATTTT.

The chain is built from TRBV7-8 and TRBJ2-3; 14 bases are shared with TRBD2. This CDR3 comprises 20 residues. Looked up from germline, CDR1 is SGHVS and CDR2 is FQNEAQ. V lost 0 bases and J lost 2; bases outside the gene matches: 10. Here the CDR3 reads CASSLAGTSGRSVHTDTQYF. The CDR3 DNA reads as TGTGCCAGCAGCTTAGCCGGGACTAGCGGGAGATCGGTTCACACAGATACGCAGTATTTT.

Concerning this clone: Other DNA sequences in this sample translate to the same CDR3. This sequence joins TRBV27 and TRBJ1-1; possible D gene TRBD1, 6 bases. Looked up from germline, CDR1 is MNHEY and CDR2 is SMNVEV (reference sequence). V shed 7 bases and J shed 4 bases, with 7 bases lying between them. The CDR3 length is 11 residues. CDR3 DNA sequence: TGTGCCAGCAAAGGGGGCACTGAAGCTTTCTTT. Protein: CASKGGTEAFF.

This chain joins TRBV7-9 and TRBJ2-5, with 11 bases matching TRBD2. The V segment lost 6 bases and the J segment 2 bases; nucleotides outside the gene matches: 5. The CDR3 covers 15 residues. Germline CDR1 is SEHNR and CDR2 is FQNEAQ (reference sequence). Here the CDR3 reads CASSPTSGKQETQYF. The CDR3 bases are TGTGCCAGCAGTCCGACTAGCGGGAAACAAGAGACCCAGTACTTC.

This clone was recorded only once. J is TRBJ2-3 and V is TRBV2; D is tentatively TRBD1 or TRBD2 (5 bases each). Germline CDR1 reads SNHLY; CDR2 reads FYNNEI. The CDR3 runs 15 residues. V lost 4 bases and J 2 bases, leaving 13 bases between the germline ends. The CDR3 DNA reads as TGTGCCAGCAGTGCCCCGGGACGGACCACAGATACGCAGTATTTT. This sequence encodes CASSAPGRTTDTQYF. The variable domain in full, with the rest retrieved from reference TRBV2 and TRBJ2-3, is EPEVTQTPSHQVTQMGQEVILRCVPISNHLYFYWYRQILGQKVEFLVSFYNNEISEKSEIFDDQFSVERPDGSNFTLKIRSTKLEDSAMYFCASSAPGRTTDTQYFGPGTRLTVL.